The 21 T cell receptor beta chains below come from one sample, sequenced in a study of CD4 T cells in relation to SARS-CoV-2 and coronaviruses. Their antigens are not known. The unexposed donors gave CD4+ T cells in about 2011-2019, prior to COVID-19. CD4+ T cells were isolated from the cells after around eleven days of culture. Sequencing used immunoSEQ multiplex PCR; TCRdb keeps in-frame clones, though not all of them. Of 9,500 to 15,000 clones listed, 65% to 70% are singletons. Material: CD4+ T cells from PBMCs, cultured in vitro. The source is a human donor in good health.

Only a few counts were recorded for this clone. The chain recombines TRBV20-1 with TRBJ2-3, with unresolved D. Germline V lookup: CDR1 DFQATT, CDR2 SNEGSKA (reference sequence). The CDR3 is 12 residues long. The ends were cut back, 3 bases at V and 0 bases at J, with 4 bases in the middle. CDR3 DNA sequence: TGCAGTGCTAGTCCCAGCACAGATACGCAGTATTTT. Protein product: CSASPSTDTQYF.

This chain joins TRBV28 and TRBJ2-7, with 11 bases lining up with TRBD1. V dropped 5 bases and J dropped 2; count of bases not matched to a gene: 5. Germline assignment: CDR1 MDHEN and CDR2 SYDVKM. The CDR3 runs to 15 residues. Here the CDR3 reads CASSIGTGGPYEQYF. The CDR3 coding sequence is TGTGCCAGCAGTATCGGGACAGGGGGACCCTACGAGCAGTACTTC.

In this sample, this clone turned up a few times. V is TRBV11-2 and J is TRBJ2-2; possible D gene TRBD2, 6 bases. V was cut by 3 bases and J by 5 bases, with 13 bases left in between. The CDR3 contains 15 residues. Germline V lookup: CDR1 SGHAT, CDR2 FQNNGV. The CDR3 coding sequence is TGTGCCAGCAGCTTCTTTGGGACTGTTACCGGGGAGCTGTTTTTT. This codes for CASSFFGTVTGELFF.

The chain carries TRBV5-4 and TRBJ1-4; 11 bases are a match to TRBD1. From germline, CDR1 is SGHNT and CDR2 YYREEE (reference sequence). The CDR3 is made up of 16 amino acids. With V trimmed by 4 bases and J by 2 bases, 4 bases remained unmatched. CDR3: CASSRTGGATNEKLFF. CDR3 DNA sequence: TGTGCCAGCAGCCGGACAGGGGGCGCCACTAATGAAAAACTGTTTTTT.

The rearrangement uses TRBV5-6 and TRBJ2-3, with a tentative D call TRBD2 (5 bases). Between the trimmed V and J ends, which lost 0 bases and 1 base, there was a span of 9 bases. CDR1 SGHDT and CDR2 YYEEEE come from the germline V gene. The CDR3 has 15 residues. As DNA, the CDR3 is TGTGCCAGCAGCTTGGCTGGTAGCGGCACAGATACGCAGTATTTT. It yields the protein CASSLAGSGTDTQYF.

The count of this clone is one. The chain combines TRBV7-2 with TRBJ2-3; D unresolved. Germline V gene lookup returns CDR1 SGHTA and CDR2 FQGNSA. This CDR3 region has 15 residues. Trimming took 2 bases from V and 0 from J, leaving 9 bases between them. CDR3 region: CASSLNYLSTDTQYF. The DNA of the CDR3 is TGTGCCAGCAGCTTAAACTACTTAAGCACAGATACGCAGTATTTT.

The chain joins TRBV19 to TRBJ2-5; 7 bases match TRBD2. J gave up 3 bases and V 3 bases, and 7 bases lay outside the gene matches. Per germline, CDR1 LNHDA and CDR2 SQIVND (reference sequence). CDR3 length: 15 residues. This CDR3 reads CASSILLAREETQYF. Here the CDR3 DNA reads TGTGCCAGTAGTATTTTACTAGCGAGGGAAGAGACCCAGTACTTC.

The chain has TRBV12-3 or TRBV12-4 and TRBJ1-1, with D possibly being TRBD1 (5 bases). This CDR3 contains 13 residues. Trimming removed 5 bases from V and 5 bases from J, with 12 bases in between. CDR3 bases: TGTGCCAGCAGTCGGAACCAGGGAACTGAAGCTTTCTTT. Translation: CASSRNQGTEAFF.

V and J are TRBV3-1 (or the pseudogene TRBV3-2) and TRBJ2-3; the D gene could be TRBD1 or TRBD2 (5 bases each). The V end lost 3 bases, the J end lost 6 bases, and 10 bases lay between the germline ends. The CDR3 runs to 13 residues. Germline loops: CDR1 LGHDT, CDR2 YNNKEL (reference sequence). In DNA, the CDR3 is TGTGCCAGCAGCCAGAGGGGACGGGATACGCAGTATTTT. It yields the protein CASSQRGRDTQYF.

The V and J genes are TRBV11-2 and TRBJ2-3; 9 bases are shared with TRBD1. The CDR3 length is 15 residues. V was pared by 3 bases and J by 5 bases, with 6 bases of the junction left unmatched. The germline gives CDR1 SGHAT, CDR2 FQNNGV. For the CDR3, the DNA is TGTGCCAGCAGCTTGACAGGGGGTCAGGGAGATACGCAGTATTTT. This translates into CASSLTGGQGDTQYF.

Only one count was recorded for this clone. V is TRBV6-6 and J is TRBJ2-7; TRBD1 matches 8 bases. This CDR3 contains 13 residues. CDR1 and CDR2 from the germline V gene are MNHNY and SVGAGI (reference sequence). Trimming cost V 2 bases and J 9 bases; bases outside gene matches: 6. The CDR3 region is CASSYGQGFGQYF. The CDR3, as DNA: TGTGCCAGCAGTTACGGACAGGGATTTGGGCAGTACTTC.

There are a few counts of this clone. The chain couples TRBV10-1 to TRBJ1-1; TRBD1 aligns across 9 bases. The length of the CDR3 is 15 residues. With 4 bases clipped from V and 0 bases from J, the junction kept 3 bases outside the gene matches. Per germline, CDR1 WNHNN and CDR2 SYGVQD (reference sequence). The CDR3, as DNA: TGCGCCAGCAGTGGACAGGGGGGTATGAACACTGAAGCTTTCTTT. Protein: CASSGQGGMNTEAFF.

In its sample, this clone ranks as large (0.1 to 1%). The chain carries TRBV19 and TRBJ1-2; 9 bases match TRBD1. CDR3 length: 15 residues. With V trimmed by 5 bases and J by 5 bases, 9 bases remained unmatched. Germline V gene sequence: CDR1 LNHDA, CDR2 SQIVND (reference sequence). CDR3 sequence (DNA): TGTGCCAGTAGTGCCCTTAGTGGGACAGGGTATGGCTACACCTTC. This codes for CASSALSGTGYGYTF.

This rearrangement joins TRBV19 to TRBJ2-7; a weak D match, TRBD2 (6 bases). CDR3 length: 15 residues. V shed 2 bases and J shed 1 base, with 12 bases lying between them. The germline gives CDR1 LNHDA, CDR2 SQIVND (reference sequence). The CDR3, as DNA: TGTGCCAGTAGTATACGGGACGGGGGATCCTACGAGCAGTACTTC. Protein sequence: CASSIRDGGSYEQYF.

This chain joins TRBV30 and TRBJ1-1; D is perhaps TRBD1 (5 bases). Germline CDR1 reads GTSNPN; CDR2 reads SVGIG (reference sequence). The V end was cut by 5 bases, the J end by 2 bases, with 9 bases between. This CDR3 has 12 amino acids. CDR3 amino acids: CAWGRENTEAFF. CDR3 DNA sequence: TGTGCCTGGGGCAGGGAAAACACTGAAGCTTTCTTT.

The genes are TRBV5-1 and TRBJ2-3; D is possibly TRBD1 or TRBD2 (6 bases each). V was clipped by 1 base and J by 6 bases, with 21 bases between them. Germline CDR1 reads SGHRS; CDR2 reads YFSETQ. The CDR3 is made up of 17 amino acids. The chain's CDR3 is CASSLSGGRPDRDTQYF. CDR3 in DNA: TGCGCCAGCAGCTTGTCTGGGGGGCGCCCTGATAGGGATACGCAGTATTTT.

This clone was seen a few times. The chain has TRBV19 and TRBJ2-7; D is possibly TRBD1 (5 bases). The ends were cut back, 8 bases at V and 3 bases at J, with 17 bases in the middle. CDR1 and CDR2 (germline): LNHDA, SQIVND (reference sequence). This CDR3 is 14 amino acids long. For the CDR3, the DNA is TGTGCCAGTTCCCACCAAGAAGACAGCTACGAGCAGTACTTC. Translated: CASSHQEDSYEQYF. Full variable domain (outside the CDR3, taken from reference TRBV19 and TRBJ2-7): DGGITQSPKYLFRKEGQNVTLSCEQNLNHDAMYWYRQDPGQGLRLIYYSQIVNDFQKGDIAEGYSVSREKKESFPLTVTSAQKNPTAFYLCASSHQEDSYEQYFGPGTRLTVT.

J is TRBJ2-2 and V is TRBV18, with unresolved D. Trimming removed 6 bases from V and 6 bases from J, with 8 bases in between. Germline CDR1 and CDR2: KGHSH and LQKENI. This CDR3 has 12 amino acids. The chain's CDR3 is CASSPRAGELFF. As DNA, the CDR3 is TGTGCCAGCTCCCCAAGGGCCGGGGAGCTGTTTTTT.

This clone was observed a few times. J is TRBJ2-5 and V is TRBV15, with unresolved D. CDR1 and CDR2 from the germline V gene are LNHNV and YYDKDF (reference sequence). V was shortened by 3 bases and J by 0 bases, with 14 bases between the two germline ends. This CDR3 spans 16 amino acids. CDR3 loop: CATSSTQVLDQETQYF. Written as DNA, the CDR3 is TGTGCCACCAGCAGCACCCAGGTATTGGACCAAGAGACCCAGTACTTC.

This chain links TRBV29-1 with TRBJ2-2, with D tentatively TRBD1 (6 bases). V lost 7 bases and J lost 5, with 11 bases in between. CDR1 is SQVTM and CDR2 is ANQGSEA in the germline V gene. The CDR3 runs to 12 residues. The CDR3 sequence is CSALDRTGELFF. DNA of the CDR3: TGCAGCGCCTTAGACAGGACCGGGGAGCTGTTTTTT.

This sequence joins TRBV3-1 (or the pseudogene TRBV3-2) and TRBJ2-3; 10 nucleotides match TRBD2. The CDR3 has 16 amino acids. The V gene end was trimmed by 4 bases and the J gene end by 4 bases; junction bases not matched to a gene: 8. CDR1 is LGHDT and CDR2 is YNNKEL in the germline V gene (reference sequence). The chain's CDR3 is CASSLLLAGRADTQYF. The CDR3 coding sequence is TGTGCCAGCAGCCTCTTACTAGCGGGGCGGGCAGATACGCAGTATTTT.